This T cell receptor beta chain was identified during a study of CD8 T cells in ankylosing spondylitis. MiXCR, applied by TCRdb to the 5' RACE reads, yields one record per CDR3 protein. The data contain more than 300,000 distinct CDR3 sequences, around a tenth of them seen just once; the ten biggest clones take up 9.1%. The germline gives CDR1 DFQATT, CDR2 SNEGSKA (reference sequence). This CDR3 comprises 13 residues. Trimming removed 0 bases from V and 3 bases from J, with 9 bases in between. This clonotype was seen ten or more times. This sequence originates from a female donor with ankylosing spondylitis or in good health (not recorded which). The sample consisted of blood, either unsorted or a sorted T cell fraction (not recorded which). V usage is TRBV20-1 and J usage is TRBJ2-7; D not certain. Here the CDR3 DNA reads TGCAGTGCTAGAGAATGGGCTCACTACGAGCAGTACTTC. Its protein is CSAREWAHYEQYF.